This TCR beta chain was observed in a study of blood T cell repertoires in COVID-19. Study-level background: Acute-phase and convalescent COVID-19 samples originated in the United States, Italy and Spain. The cDNA or gDNA used as material had been derived from T cells, B-cell-depleted T cells, or PBMCs.

The germline gives CDR1 SGHRS, CDR2 YFSETQ. The CDR3 covers 20 residues. Trimming took 4 bases from V and 5 from J; bases not matched to a gene: 17. Enrollment of patients from Seattle took place during active infection, with longitudinal follow-up. In the authors' methods: For nucleated cells, counts were estimated from reference gene primer amplification. Sequencing was performed with immunoSEQ multiplex PCR; in TCRdb, only in-frame clones are kept and a portion is missing. The V and J calls and clone size come from that table; D and trimming were worked out from the DNA. The repertoire holds approximately 250,000 clones, with 88% as singletons.

The sequence derives from a woman aged 70-85 years with COVID-19, enrolled during active disease. This chain links TRBV5-1 with TRBJ2-3; 15 bases agree with TRBD2. The sample taken for sequencing was peripheral blood. In DNA form, the CDR3 reads TGCGCCAGCAGCAAAGGACTAGCGGGAGGGCCATTTCGTCGACAAGATACGCAGTATTTT. This codes for CASSKGLAGGPFRRQDTQYF.